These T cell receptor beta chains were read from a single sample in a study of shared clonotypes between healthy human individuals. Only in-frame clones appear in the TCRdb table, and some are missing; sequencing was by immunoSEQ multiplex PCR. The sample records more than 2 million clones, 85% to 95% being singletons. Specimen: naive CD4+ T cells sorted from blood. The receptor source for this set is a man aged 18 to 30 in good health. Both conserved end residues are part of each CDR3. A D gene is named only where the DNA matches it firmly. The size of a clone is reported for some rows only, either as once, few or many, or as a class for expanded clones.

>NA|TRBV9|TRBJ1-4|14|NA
TGTGCCAGCAGCTCGCCGGGATTTAATGAAAAACTGTTTTTT
CASSSPGFNEKLFF
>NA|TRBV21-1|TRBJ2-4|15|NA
TGTGCCAGCAGCAAAGTGAGACAGGGCTCGAACATTCAGTACTTC
CASSKVRQGSNIQYF
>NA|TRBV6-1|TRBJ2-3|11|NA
TGTGCCAGCAGTGATCTAGTCCCCCAGTATTTT
CASSDLVPQYF
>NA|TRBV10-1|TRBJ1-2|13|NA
TGCGCCAGCAGCCAGGGTTCATGGTATGGCTACACCTTC
CASSQGSWYGYTF
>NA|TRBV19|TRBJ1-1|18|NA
TGTGCCAGTAGTATTGGTAAATGGGGGGCCTCCCATCCGACTGAAGCTTTCTTT
CASSIGKWGASHPTEAFF
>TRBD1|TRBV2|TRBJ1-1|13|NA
TGTGCCAGCAGGGCCCAGGGGGTCACTGAAGCTTTCTTT
CASRAQGVTEAFF
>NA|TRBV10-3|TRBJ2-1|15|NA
TGTGCCACCTCCGATGGGGCAAAGACCAACAATGAGCAGTTCTTC
CATSDGAKTNNEQFF
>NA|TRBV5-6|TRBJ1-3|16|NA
TGTGCCAGCTCACCCACAGGGAAACTCGGTGGAAACACCATATATTTT
CASSPTGKLGGNTIYF
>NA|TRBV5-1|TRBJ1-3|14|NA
TGCGCCAGCGCAGCAGCGGCCTCTGGAAACACCATATATTTT
CASAAAASGNTIYF
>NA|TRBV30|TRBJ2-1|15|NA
TGTGCCTGGAGTGGCCTTAGCTGGAGAGACAATGAGCAGTTCTTC
CAWSGLSWRDNEQFF
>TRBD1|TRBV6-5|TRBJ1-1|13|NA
TGTGCCAGCAGTCGCGGACAGGGGGCTGAAGCTTTCTTT
CASSRGQGAEAFF
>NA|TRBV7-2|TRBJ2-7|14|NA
TGTGCCAGCAGCTTAGGTGGCCAATCCTACGAGCAGTACTTC
CASSLGGQSYEQYF
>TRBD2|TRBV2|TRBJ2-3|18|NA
TGTGCCAGCAGTCGGGGACTAGCGGGGGGGCGAGGCACAGATACGCAGTATTTT
CASSRGLAGGRGTDTQYF
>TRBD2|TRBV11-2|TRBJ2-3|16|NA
TGTGCCAGCACCACAACGGAGCGGGGGCCCCGAGATACGCAGTATTTT
CASTTTERGPRDTQYF
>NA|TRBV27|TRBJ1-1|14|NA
TGTGCCAGCAGCCCGACGAGGAGCCACACTGAAGCTTTCTTT
CASSPTRSHTEAFF
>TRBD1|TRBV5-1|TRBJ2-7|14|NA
TGCGCCAGCAGCCTGGGACAGGCCAACTACGAGCAGTACTTC
CASSLGQANYEQYF
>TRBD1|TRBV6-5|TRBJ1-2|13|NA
TGTGCCAGCAGCAGGACAGGGGAAGGGGTCTACACCTTC
CASSRTGEGVYTF
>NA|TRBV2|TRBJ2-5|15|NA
TGTGCCAGCAGTGAAATCTCTGGGATGTTAGAGACCCAGTACTTC
CASSEISGMLETQYF
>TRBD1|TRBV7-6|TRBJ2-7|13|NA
TGTGCCAGCAGTCCGACAGGGGGCTACGAGCAGTACTTC
CASSPTGGYEQYF
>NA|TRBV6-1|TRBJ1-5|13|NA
TGTGCCAGCAGTGAATTAAGGTTGGGGCCCCAGCATTTT
CASSELRLGPQHF
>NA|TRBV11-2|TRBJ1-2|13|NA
TGTGCCAGCCTACTCCTGAGGGACTATGGCTACACCTTC
CASLLLRDYGYTF
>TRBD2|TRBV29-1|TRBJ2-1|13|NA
TGCAGCGTTGGGCGACTAGCGTCGAATGAGCAGTTCTTC
CSVGRLASNEQFF
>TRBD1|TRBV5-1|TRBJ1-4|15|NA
TGCGCCAGCAGCTGGGGGGACAGGGAAAATGAAAAACTGTTTTTT
CASSWGDRENEKLFF
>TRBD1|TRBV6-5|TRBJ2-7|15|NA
TGTGCCAGCAGTAAGATCCGGGACAGGGACTACGAGCAGTACTTC
CASSKIRDRDYEQYF
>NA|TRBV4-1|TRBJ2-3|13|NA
TGCGCCAGCAGCCAAGATCTATCAGATACGCAGTATTTT
CASSQDLSDTQYF
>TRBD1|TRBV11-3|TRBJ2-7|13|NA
TGTGCCACAAGACAGGGCGAGGATTACGAGCAGTACTTC
CATRQGEDYEQYF
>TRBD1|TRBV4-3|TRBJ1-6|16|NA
TGCGCCAGCAGCCAAGAATCAGGGGGCGGGGGGTCACCCCTCCACTTT
CASSQESGGGGSPLHF
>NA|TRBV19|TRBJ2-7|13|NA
TGTGCCAGATTCCCGACATTGTCCTACGAGCAGTACTTC
CARFPTLSYEQYF
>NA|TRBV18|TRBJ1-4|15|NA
TGTGCCAGCTCACCAGTCGGGGAAGGGCGTGAAAAACTGTTTTTT
CASSPVGEGREKLFF
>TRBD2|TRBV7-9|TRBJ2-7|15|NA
TGTGCCAGCAGCTTACCGTCTAGCGGGAGCTACGAGCAGTACTTC
CASSLPSSGSYEQYF
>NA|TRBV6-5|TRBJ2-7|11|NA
TGTGCCAGCAGCTCCCGACTAGTGCAGTACTTC
CASSSRLVQYF
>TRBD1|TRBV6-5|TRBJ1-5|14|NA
TGTGCCAGCAGCCGGGACAGGGGCAATCAGCCCCAGCATTTT
CASSRDRGNQPQHF
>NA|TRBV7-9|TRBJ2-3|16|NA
TGTGCCAGCAGCCCCCCGGGGCAGGGCGCCACGGATACGCAGTATTTT
CASSPPGQGATDTQYF
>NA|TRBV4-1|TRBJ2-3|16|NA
TGCGCCAGCAGCCAAGACAAAGCGGCTAGCACAGATACGCAGTATTTT
CASSQDKAASTDTQYF
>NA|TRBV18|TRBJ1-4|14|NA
TGTGCCAGCTCACCGGGAGACCTGGGGGAAAAACTGTTTTTT
CASSPGDLGEKLFF
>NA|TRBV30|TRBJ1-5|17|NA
TGTGCCTGGAGTACAAAACATCATGTTTATAGCAATCAGCCCCAGCATTTT
CAWSTKHHVYSNQPQHF
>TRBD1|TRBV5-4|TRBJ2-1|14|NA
TGTGCCAGCAGATCCCGGACAGGATCAAATGAGCAGTTCTTC
CASRSRTGSNEQFF
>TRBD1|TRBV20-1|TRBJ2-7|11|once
TGCAGTGCCGGGACAGCCTACGAGCAGTACTTC
CSAGTAYEQYF
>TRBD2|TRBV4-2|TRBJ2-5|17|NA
TGTGCCAGCAGCCAAGGGCTCTCGGGCGGGGGGCAAGAGACCCAGTACTTC
CASSQGLSGGGQETQYF
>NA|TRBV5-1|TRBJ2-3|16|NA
TGCGCCAGCAGCTCGGGACCTAGCGTCAGCACAGATACGCAGTATTTT
CASSSGPSVSTDTQYF
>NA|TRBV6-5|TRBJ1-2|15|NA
TGTGCCAGCAGTTACCGACGGGCAGGGCACTATGGCTACACCTTC
CASSYRRAGHYGYTF
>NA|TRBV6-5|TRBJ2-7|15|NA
TGTGCCAGCAGTTACGCCAGAGGGCCTTTAACCGAGCAGTACTTC
CASSYARGPLTEQYF
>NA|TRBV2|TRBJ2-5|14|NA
TGTGCCAGCAGAGGGGGGGGAAAGTCAGAGACCCAGTACTTC
CASRGGGKSETQYF
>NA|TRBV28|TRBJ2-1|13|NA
TGTGCCAGCAGTCCGGACAGCTACAATGAGCAGTTCTTC
CASSPDSYNEQFF